The clone carrying this TCR beta chain has just a few counts. TCRdb ran MiXCR on the 5' RACE reads and lists one entry per CDR3 protein. Counted here are tens of thousands of distinct CDR3 sequences, approximately 30% occurring once; the ten biggest clones make up 4% to 4.5%. This CDR3 has 17 amino acids. From germline, CDR1 is SGHTA and CDR2 FQGNSA. V shed 3 bases and J 5 bases; nucleotides not matched to a gene: 10. The sample comprised tumor-infiltrating memory CD4+ T cells sorted from the breast tumor. Subset here: memory CD4+ T cells, CD4+CD45RO+CD25-. This receptor was obtained from a female donor with breast cancer. The chain has TRBV7-2 and TRBJ2-2; TRBD2 matches at 9 bases. The CDR3 DNA is TGTGCCAGCAGCTTGGACTTCCTAGCGGGGAGGACCGGGGAGCTGTTTTTT. Amino acids: CASSLDFLAGRTGELFF.